Reported below is one T cell receptor beta chain. This clonotype was picked up a small number of times. Its recognized antigen is unknown. It has no much larger one-base neighbor in the sample; base qualities were not kept. To purify naive CD4+ T cells, the Miltenyi Naive CD4+ T Cell Isolation kit was used, and CD25 microbeads served to deplete Tregs. Tregs, naive and memory CD4+ T cells from tumor, blood and ipsilateral draining lymph nodes of a few breast cancer patients underwent full-length TCR alpha and beta sequencing. Tumor tissue and lymph nodes obtained by ipsilateral axillary dissection were perfused with PBS, cut into small pieces and digested using collagenase I and hyaluronidase. FACS confirmed that the sorted cell populations were more than 90% pure. Amplification of full-length TCR variable regions was done by 5' RACE PCR using constant-region reverse primers, and this step was followed by semi-nested PCR with Nested Universal Primer A. The ReliaPrep RNA Cell Miniprep System was used to extract total RNA, which was then reverse transcribed into 5'RACE-ready cDNA with the SMARTer RACE 5'/3' Kit. An Illumina MiSeq was used to sequence the full-length TCR alpha and beta libraries, which had been barcoded with multiplex adaptors. The authors' pipeline ran thus. For each of nine subset-tissue groups, sequencing data from the five patients were pooled, and the groups were then compared using unsupervised clustering of TCR gene usage. The Morisita-Horn index was used to calculate repertoire similarity, with shared sequences weighted by how much each contributed to each repertoire. TCRdb took the public reads, trimmed them with fastp at Q25, ran MiXCR for clone calling and kept in-frame beta chains. Every entry covers one CDR3 protein and lists the most common genes and DNA from its rows. It is TCRdb's table, rather than the study itself, that gives the V and J calls and clone size. This sample lists tens of thousands of distinct CDR3 sequences; roughly a quarter were detected once. The ten top clones hold 3.2% of the sample.

Based on the germline V gene, the CDR1 and CDR2 sequences are LGHNA and YNFKEQ. The CDR3, from cysteine to phenylalanine, totals 13 residues. The sequence is cut down to CDR3 DNA, 39 bases in frame from base 1. V is cut by 0 bases and J by 6 bases, and the space between the germline ends is 6 bases. The data were obtained in a study (dated by TCRdb to 2014 to 2015). As for the study more broadly: The study set out to test whether tumor-infiltrating Tregs in breast cancer get recruited from blood Tregs or are instead converted in situ from other CD4+ T cell subsets. Broader findings and caveats from the paper: Tumor memory CD4+ T cell TCR gene usage was found to cluster with blood and lymph node memory CD4+ cells and with lymph node naive CD4+ cells. The validation in the larger cohort was limited to a single TCR beta V-J rearrangement instead of whole repertoires. Tumor-infiltrating Treg TCR alpha and beta sequences overlapped most with tumor naive CD4+ T cells, then with blood naive CD4+ T cells.

Material for sequencing was tumor-infiltrating naive CD4+ T cells sorted from the breast tumor. The cell subset or site label of this sample denotes: naive CD4+ T cells, CD4+CD45RA+CD25-. This chain joins TRBV4-2 to TRBJ1-5; the D gene identity is not certain. This clonotype was obtained from a female donor with breast cancer. The nucleotide sequence reads as follows: TGTGCCAGCAGCCAAGATTTGGGTCAGCCCCAGCATTTT. Translated, it reads CASSQDLGQPQHF.